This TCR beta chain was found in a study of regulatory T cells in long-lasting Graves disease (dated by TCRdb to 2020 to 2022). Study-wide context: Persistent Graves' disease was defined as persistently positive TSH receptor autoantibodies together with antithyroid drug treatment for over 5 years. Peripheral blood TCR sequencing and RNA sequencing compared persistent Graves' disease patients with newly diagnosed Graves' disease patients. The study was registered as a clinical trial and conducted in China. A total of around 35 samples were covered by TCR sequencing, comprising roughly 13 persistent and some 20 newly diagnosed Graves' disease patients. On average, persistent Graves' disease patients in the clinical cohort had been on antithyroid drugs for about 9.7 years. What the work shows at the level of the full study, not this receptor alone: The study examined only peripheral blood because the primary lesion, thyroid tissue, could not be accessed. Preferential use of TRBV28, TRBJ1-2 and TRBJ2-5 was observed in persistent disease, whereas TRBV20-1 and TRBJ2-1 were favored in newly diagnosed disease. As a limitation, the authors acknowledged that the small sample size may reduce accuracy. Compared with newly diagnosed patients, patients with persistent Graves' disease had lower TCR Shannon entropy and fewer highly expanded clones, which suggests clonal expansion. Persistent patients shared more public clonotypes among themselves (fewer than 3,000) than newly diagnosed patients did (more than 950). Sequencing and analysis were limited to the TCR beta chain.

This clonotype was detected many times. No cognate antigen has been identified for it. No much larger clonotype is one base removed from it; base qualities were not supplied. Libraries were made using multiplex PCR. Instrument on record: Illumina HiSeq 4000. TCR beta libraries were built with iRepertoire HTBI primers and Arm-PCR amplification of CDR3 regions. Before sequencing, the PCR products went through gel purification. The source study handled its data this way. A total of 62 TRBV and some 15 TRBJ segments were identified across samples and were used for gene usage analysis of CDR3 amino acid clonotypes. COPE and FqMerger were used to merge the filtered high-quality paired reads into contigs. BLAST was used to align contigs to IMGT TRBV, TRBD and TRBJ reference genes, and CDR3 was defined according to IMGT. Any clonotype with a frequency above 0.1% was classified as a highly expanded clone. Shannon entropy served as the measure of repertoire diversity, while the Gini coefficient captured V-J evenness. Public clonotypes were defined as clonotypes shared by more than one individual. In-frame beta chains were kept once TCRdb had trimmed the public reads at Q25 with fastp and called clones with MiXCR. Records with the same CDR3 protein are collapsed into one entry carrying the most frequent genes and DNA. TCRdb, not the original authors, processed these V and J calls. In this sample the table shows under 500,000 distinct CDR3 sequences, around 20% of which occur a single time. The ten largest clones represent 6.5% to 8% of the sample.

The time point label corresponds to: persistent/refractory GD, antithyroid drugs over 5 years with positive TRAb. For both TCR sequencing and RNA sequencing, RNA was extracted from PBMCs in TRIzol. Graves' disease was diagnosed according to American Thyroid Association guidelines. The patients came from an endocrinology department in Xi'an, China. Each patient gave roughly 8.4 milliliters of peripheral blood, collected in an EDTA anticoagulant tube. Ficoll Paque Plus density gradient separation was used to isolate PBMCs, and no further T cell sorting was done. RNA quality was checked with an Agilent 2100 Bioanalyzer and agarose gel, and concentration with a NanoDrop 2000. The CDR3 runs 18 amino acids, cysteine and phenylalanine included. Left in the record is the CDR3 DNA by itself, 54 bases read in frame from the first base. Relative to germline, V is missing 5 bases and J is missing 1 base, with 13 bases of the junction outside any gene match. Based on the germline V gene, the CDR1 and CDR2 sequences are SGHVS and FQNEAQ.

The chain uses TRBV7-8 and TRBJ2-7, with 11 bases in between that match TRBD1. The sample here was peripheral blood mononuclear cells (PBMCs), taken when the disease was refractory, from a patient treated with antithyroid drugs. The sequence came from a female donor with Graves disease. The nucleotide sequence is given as TGTGCCAGCAGCATCAGGGTCCCGGGACAGGGGGTTTCCTACGAGCAGTACTTC. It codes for CASSIRVPGQGVSYEQYF.